This TCR beta chain appears in the sequencing data of a study of T cell responses to AZD1222 COVID-19 vaccine. This clone appeared once. The CDR3 runs to 14 residues. The germline V gene encodes CDR1 SGHTA and CDR2 FQGTGA. The V end was cut by 2 bases, the J end by 1 base, with 3 bases between. TCRdb keeps only in-frame clones here, not all; method: immunoSEQ multiplex PCR. The sample has about 150,000 clones; roughly nine tenths are singletons. The TCR originated in an adult who received the AZD1222 COVID-19 vaccine. The chain links TRBV7-3 to TRBJ2-6; D not certain. The source material was peripheral blood, sampled 28 days after the second AZD1222 dose. CDR3 coding DNA: TGTGCCAGCAGCTTAGGTTCTGGGGCCAACGTCCTGACTTTC. Translated: CASSLGSGANVLTF.